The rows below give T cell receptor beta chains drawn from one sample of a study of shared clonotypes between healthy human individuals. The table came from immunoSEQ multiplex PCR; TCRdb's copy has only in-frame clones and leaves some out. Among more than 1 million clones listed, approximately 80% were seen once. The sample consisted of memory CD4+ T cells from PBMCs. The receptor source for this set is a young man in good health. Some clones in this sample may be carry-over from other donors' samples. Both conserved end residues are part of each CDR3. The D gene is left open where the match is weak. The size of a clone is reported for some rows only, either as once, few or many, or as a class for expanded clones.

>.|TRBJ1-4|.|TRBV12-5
TGTGCTAGTGGTTTGGTTCCTAGGAGCAGGGACTGTTCTACGAATGAAAAACTGTTTTTT
CASGLVPRSRDCSTNEKLFF
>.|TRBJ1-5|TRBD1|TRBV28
TGTGCCAGCAGTGGACAGGGGGCGCGTCAGCCCCAGCATTTT
CASSGQGARQPQHF
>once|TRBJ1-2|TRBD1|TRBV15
TGTGCCACCAGCAGGGAGAATCCGGGACAGGAAAATGGCTACACCTTC
CATSRENPGQENGYTF
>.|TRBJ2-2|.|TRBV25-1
TGTGCCAGCAGTCAGGGGAGGGTGTGGACCGGGGAGCTGTTTTTT
CASSQGRVWTGELFF
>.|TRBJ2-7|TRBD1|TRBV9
TGTGCCAGCAGCGTAGGACAGGGGGCCTACGAGCAGTACTTC
CASSVGQGAYEQYF
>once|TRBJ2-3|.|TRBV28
TGTGCCAGCAGATCCGCCGGGACCCAAGGGAATACGCAGTATTTT
CASRSAGTQGNTQYF
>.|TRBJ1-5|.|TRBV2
TGTGCCAGTAGTGAATTCTATAGCAATCAGCCCCAGCATTTT
CASSEFYSNQPQHF
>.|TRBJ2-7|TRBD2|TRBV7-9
TGTGCCAGCAGCTTGAAGGCTAGCGGCTACGATCCCTACGAGCAGTACTTC
CASSLKASGYDPYEQYF
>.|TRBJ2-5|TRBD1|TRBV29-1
TGCAGCGTTGACATCCAGGGGGCAGAGACCCAGTACTTC
CSVDIQGAETQYF
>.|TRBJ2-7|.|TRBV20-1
TGCAGTGTTACGTTGTTCGACGAGCAGTACTTC
CSVTLFDEQYF
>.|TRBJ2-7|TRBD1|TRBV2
TGTGCCAGCAGACAGGGGCCCTCCTACGAGCAGTACTTC
CASRQGPSYEQYF
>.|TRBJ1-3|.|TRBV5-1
TGCGCCAGCAGCTTGGAGTCCCCCAGGGGCTCTGGAAACACCATATATTTT
CASSLESPRGSGNTIYF
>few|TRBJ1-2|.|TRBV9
TGTGCCAGCAGCCCTCAGGGAATCTACTATGGCTACACCTTC
CASSPQGIYYGYTF
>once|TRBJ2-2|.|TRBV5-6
TGTGCCAGCAGCCAAACCCGTCCCGGGGAGCTGTTTTTT
CASSQTRPGELFF
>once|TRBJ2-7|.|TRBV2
TGTGCCAGCAGTGACCCCCGGGAAGGTAACGAGCAGTACTTC
CASSDPREGNEQYF
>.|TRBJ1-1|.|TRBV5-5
TGTGCCAGCAGCTTGGAGGCCGTAACTGAAGCTTTCTTT
CASSLEAVTEAFF
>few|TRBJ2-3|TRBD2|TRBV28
TGTGCCTCGCAGGCTAGCGGGAGCACAGATACGCAGTATTTT
CASQASGSTDTQYF
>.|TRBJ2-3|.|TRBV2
TGTGCCAGCAGTGTTCGGGGGACAGATACGCAGTATTTT
CASSVRGTDTQYF
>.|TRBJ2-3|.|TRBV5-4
TGTGCCAGCAGCATTTACTTAGCGGATAGCACAGATACGCAGTATTTT
CASSIYLADSTDTQYF
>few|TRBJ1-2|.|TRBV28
TGTGCCAGCGGGCGCATGGGGGCACCCATGGGCGGCTACACCTTC
CASGRMGAPMGGYTF